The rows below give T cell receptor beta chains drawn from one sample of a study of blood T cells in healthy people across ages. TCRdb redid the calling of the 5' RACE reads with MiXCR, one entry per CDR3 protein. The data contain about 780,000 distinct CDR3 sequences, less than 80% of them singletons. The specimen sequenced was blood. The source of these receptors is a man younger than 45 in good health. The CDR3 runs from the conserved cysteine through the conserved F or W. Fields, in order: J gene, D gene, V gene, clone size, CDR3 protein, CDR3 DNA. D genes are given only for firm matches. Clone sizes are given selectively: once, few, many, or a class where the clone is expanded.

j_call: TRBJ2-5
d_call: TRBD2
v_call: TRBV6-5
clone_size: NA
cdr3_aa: CASSSLGGMETQYF
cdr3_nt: TGTGCCAGCAGTTCCCTCGGGGGGATGGAGACCCAGTACTTC

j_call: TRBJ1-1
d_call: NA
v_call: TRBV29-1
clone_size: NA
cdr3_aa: CSVEGWGRTEAFF
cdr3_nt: TGCAGCGTTGAAGGGTGGGGGCGTACTGAAGCTTTCTTT

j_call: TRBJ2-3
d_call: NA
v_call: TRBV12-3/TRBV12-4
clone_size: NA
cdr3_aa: CASKGTAPDTQYF
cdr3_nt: TGTGCCAGCAAAGGGACGGCACCAGATACGCAGTATTTT

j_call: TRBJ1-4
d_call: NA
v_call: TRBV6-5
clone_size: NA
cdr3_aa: CASSQTVRREKLFF
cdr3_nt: TGTGCCAGCAGCCAGACCGTCCGCAGAGAAAAACTGTTTTTT

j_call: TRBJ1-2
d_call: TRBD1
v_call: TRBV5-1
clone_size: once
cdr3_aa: CASSQRTGQGENNYGYTF
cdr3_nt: TGCGCCAGCAGCCAAAGAACGGGACAGGGGGAGAATAACTATGGCTACACCTTC

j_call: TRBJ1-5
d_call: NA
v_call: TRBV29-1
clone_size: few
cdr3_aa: CSVGSRGGNQPQHF
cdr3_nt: TGCAGCGTTGGGTCCCGGGGTGGAAATCAGCCCCAGCATTTT

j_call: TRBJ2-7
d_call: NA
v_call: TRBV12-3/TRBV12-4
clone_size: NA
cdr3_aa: CASSSPRSGRPTYEQYF
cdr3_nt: TGTGCCAGCAGTAGCCCCCGTTCGGGACGCCCCACCTACGAGCAGTACTTC

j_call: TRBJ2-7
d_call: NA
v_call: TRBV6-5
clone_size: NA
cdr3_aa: CASSYGGGPTHEQYF
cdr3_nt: TGTGCCAGCAGTTACGGTGGGGGGCCTACCCACGAGCAGTACTTC

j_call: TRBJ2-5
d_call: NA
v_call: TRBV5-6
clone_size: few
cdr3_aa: CASSRTDQETQYF
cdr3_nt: TGTGCCAGCAGTCGGACAGACCAAGAGACCCAGTACTTC

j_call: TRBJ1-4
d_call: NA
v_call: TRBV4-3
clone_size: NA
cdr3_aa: CASSQDPSSYNEKLFF
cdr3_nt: TGCGCCAGCAGCCAAGATCCGAGCAGCTATAATGAAAAACTGTTTTTT

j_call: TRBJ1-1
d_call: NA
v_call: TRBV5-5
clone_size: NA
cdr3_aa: CASSLAGDNTEAFF
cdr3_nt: TGTGCCAGCAGCTTGGCCGGGGACAACACTGAAGCTTTCTTT

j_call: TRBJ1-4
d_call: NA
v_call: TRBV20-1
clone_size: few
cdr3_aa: CSAKLQGGREKLFF
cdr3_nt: TGCAGTGCCAAACTACAGGGAGGGAGGGAAAAACTGTTTTTT

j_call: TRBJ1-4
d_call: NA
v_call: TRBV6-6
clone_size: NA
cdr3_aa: CASRFTTNEKLFF
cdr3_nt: TGTGCCAGCAGATTCACAACTAATGAAAAACTGTTTTTT

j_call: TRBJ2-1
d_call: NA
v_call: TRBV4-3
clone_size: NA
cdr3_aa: CASSQEVDHPYNEQFF
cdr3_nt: TGCGCCAGCAGCCAAGAAGTGGACCACCCCTACAATGAGCAGTTCTTC

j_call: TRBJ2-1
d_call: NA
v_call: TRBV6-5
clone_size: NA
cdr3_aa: CASRVGGLSYEQFF
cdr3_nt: TGTGCCAGCAGAGTCGGGGGGCTATCTTATGAGCAGTTCTTC

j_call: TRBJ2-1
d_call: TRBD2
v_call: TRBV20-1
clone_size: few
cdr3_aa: CSAPGLAGGSYNEQFF
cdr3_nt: TGCAGTGCTCCGGGACTAGCGGGGGGCTCCTACAATGAGCAGTTCTTC

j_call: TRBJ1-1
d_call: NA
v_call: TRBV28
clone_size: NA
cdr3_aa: CASSFWGDNTEAFF
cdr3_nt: TGTGCCAGCAGTTTCTGGGGCGACAACACTGAAGCTTTCTTT

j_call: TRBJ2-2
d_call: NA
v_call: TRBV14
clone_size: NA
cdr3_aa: CASSQDLPSVNTGELFF
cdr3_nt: TGTGCCAGCAGCCAAGATCTTCCTAGCGTGAACACCGGGGAGCTGTTTTTT

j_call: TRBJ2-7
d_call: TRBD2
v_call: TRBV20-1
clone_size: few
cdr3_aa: CSARLGLAGYEQYF
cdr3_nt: TGCAGTGCTAGACTCGGACTAGCGGGCTACGAGCAGTACTTC

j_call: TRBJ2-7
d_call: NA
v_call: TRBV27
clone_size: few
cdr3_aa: CASSIPGYEQYF
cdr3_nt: TGTGCCAGCAGCATACCTGGTTACGAGCAGTACTTC

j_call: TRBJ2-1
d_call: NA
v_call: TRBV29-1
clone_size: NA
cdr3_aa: CSVAKSSYNEQFF
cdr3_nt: TGCAGCGTTGCCAAAAGTTCCTACAATGAGCAGTTCTTC

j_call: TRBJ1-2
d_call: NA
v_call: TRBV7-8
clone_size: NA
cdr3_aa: CASSLGAGSLYGYTF
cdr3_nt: TGTGCCAGCAGCTTGGGGGCCGGGTCGCTCTATGGCTACACCTTC

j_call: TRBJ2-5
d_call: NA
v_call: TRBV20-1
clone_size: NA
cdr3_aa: CSARGAVQQETQYF
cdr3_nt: TGCAGTGCTAGAGGGGCAGTGCAGCAAGAGACCCAGTACTTC

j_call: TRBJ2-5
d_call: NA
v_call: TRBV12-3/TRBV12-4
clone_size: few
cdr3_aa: CASSYQVYQETQYF
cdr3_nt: TGTGCCAGCAGTTATCAGGTGTACCAAGAGACCCAGTACTTC

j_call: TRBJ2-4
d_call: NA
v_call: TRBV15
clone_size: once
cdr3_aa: CATSSDRGLGAQYF
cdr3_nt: TGTGCCACCAGCTCAGATAGGGGGTTGGGGGCCCAGTACTTC

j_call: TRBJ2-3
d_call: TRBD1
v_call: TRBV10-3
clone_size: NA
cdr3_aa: CAIRWDRVTDTQYF
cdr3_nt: TGTGCCATCAGGTGGGACAGGGTGACAGATACGCAGTATTTT

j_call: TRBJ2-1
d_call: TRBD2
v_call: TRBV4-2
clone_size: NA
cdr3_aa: CASRVLAGAFNEQFF
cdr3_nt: TGTGCCAGCAGGGTCCTAGCGGGGGCTTTCAATGAGCAGTTCTTC